This TCR beta chain was sequenced during a study of CD8+ T cells in alopecia areata. Across the whole study: At a dose of 5 to 10 mg twice daily, oral tofacitinib was given to treated patients. Study conclusions and caveats: Affected scalp, especially in alopecia totalis/universalis, had a higher clonality than normal scalp did. Scalp specimens additionally yield sequences from normal skin's resident alphabeta T cells.

It was cDNA, reverse transcribed from extracted RNA, that served as the sequencing template. Using immunoSEQ multiplex PCR, the repertoire was profiled, and TCRdb retains in-frame clones only, with some absent. Of 150,000 to 200,000 clones in the sample, roughly 70% were seen once. Remarks on this clone: Its matching antigen is unknown.

Separation by sorting yielded CD4+ and CD8+ T cells from PBMCs. Here the sequenced sample was CD8+ T cells sorted from blood, taken at week 0. The source of this sequence is a human donor with alopecia areata.

The CDR3 spells CASSPRQGKGYTF. DNA for the CDR3: TGTGCCAGCTCACCGAGACAGGGGAAGGGCTACACCTTC. The rearrangement links TRBV18 to TRBJ1-2; 8 bases are shared with TRBD1. The length of the CDR3 is 13 residues. J was trimmed by 8 bases and V by 3 bases; bases with no gene match: 5. CDR1 KGHSH and CDR2 LQKENI come from the germline V gene.